This T cell receptor beta chain was captured by sequencing in a study of STAT3 mutations in large granular lymphocyte leukemia. Study-level findings and limits: Differing intervals and regimens complicate linking therapy response to clone burden. Suggested: STAT3 mutation was not the ancestral event for these clonal expansions. Every T-LGLL patient had at least one immunodominant TCRbeta clonotype. After therapy, about 35% of the 18 patients switched clonotypes, all new clones STAT3 wild type.

Average productive template count per sample was 40,000 to 45,000. The assay was immunoSEQ multiplex PCR, and TCRdb's table has in-frame clones only and misses some. The sample lists about 40,000 clones; 70% to 90% were seen once. This clone was seen a handful of times. Its target is unknown. Between the trimmed V and J ends, which lost 3 bases and 7 bases, there was a span of 6 bases. The CDR3 length is 11 residues. The germline V gene encodes CDR1 PRHDT and CDR2 FYEKMQ (reference sequence). Source material: PBMCs. The chain combines TRBV13 with TRBJ1-1; D is ambiguous. The receptor was isolated from a human donor with T large granular lymphocyte leukemia. Some clones in this sample may be carry-over from other donors' samples. The CDR3, as DNA: TGTGCCAGCAGCTTCAGGCTTGAAGCTTTCTTT. Translation: CASSFRLEAFF.